This entry describes one TCR beta chain. This sample is part of a study of CD8 T cells in Susac syndrome. Per germline, CDR1 PRHDT and CDR2 FYEKMQ (reference sequence). The CDR3 runs to 16 residues. Deletions cut 3 bases from V and 2 bases from J, with 14 bases between. TCR beta sequences were obtained from blood CD8+ and CD4+ T cells. Each multiple sclerosis control was a treatment-naive patient with relapsing-remitting disease that was either stable or active. TEMRA cells were FACS-enriched, and CD8+ and CD4+ T cells were isolated negatively. Reverse transcription of roughly 0.45 to 1 ug RNA used random hexamers. The authors amplified TCR beta CDR3 across 54 Vbeta and 13 Jbeta using immunoSEQ multiplex PCR. Each CDR3 protein is one row after TCRdb ran MiXCR on the immunoSEQ multiplex PCR reads. The repertoire includes a few hundred thousand distinct CDR3 sequences, 85% of them detected once, and 0.21% sits in the top ten.

Sequenced: CD8+ T cells from PBMCs. V usage is TRBV13 and J usage is TRBJ2-1; no reliable D call. The origin of this receptor is a human donor with multiple sclerosis. The CDR3 loop is CASSFAAPGTYNEQFF. CDR3 coding DNA: TGTGCCAGCAGCTTCGCCGCCCCCGGCACCTACAATGAGCAGTTCTTC. Full variable domain (remainder filled in from reference TRBV13 and TRBJ2-1): AAGVIQSPRHLIKEKRETATLKCYPIPRHDTVYWYQQGPGQDPQFLISFYEKMQSDKGSIPDRFSAQQFSDYHSELNMSSLELGDSALYFCASSFAAPGTYNEQFFGPGTRLTVL.